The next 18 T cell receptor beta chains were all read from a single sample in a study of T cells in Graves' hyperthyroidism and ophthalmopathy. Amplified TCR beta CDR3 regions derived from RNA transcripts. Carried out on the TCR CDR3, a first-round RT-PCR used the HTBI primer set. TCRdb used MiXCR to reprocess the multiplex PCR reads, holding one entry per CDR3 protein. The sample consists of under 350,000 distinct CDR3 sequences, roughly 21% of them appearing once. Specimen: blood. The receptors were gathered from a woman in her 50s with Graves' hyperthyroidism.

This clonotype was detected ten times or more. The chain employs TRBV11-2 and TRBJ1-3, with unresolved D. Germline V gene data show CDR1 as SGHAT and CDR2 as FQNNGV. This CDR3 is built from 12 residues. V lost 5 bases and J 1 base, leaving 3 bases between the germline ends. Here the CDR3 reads CASSPSGNTIYF. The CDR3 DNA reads TGTGCCAGCAGCCCTTCTGGAAACACCATATATTTT.

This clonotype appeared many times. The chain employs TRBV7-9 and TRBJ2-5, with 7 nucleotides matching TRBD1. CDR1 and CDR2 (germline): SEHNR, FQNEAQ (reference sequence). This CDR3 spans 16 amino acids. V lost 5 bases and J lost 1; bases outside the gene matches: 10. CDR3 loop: CASSPRQGSGQETQYF. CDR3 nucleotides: TGTGCCAGCAGCCCCCGACAGGGATCCGGCCAAGAGACCCAGTACTTC.

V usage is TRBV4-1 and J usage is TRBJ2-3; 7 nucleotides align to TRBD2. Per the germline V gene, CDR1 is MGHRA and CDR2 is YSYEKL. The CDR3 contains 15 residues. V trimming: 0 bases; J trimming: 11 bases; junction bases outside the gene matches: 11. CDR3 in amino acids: CASSQESGVDFWQYF. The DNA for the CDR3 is TGCGCCAGCAGCCAAGAAAGCGGGGTGGATTTTTGGCAGTATTTT.

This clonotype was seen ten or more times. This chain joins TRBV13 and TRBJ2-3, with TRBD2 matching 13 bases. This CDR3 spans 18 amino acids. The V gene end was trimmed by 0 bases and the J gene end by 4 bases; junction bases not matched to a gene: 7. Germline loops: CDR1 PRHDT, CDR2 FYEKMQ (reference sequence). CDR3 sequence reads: CASSLGGTSGIGADTQYF. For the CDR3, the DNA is TGTGCCAGCAGCTTAGGAGGGACTAGCGGGATCGGGGCAGATACGCAGTATTTT.

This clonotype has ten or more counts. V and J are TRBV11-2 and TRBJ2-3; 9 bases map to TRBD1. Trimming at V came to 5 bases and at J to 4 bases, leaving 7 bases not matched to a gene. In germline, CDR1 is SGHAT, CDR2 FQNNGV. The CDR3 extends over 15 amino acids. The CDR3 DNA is TGTGCCAGCAGCCGCCGGGACAGGGTAGCAGATACGCAGTATTTT. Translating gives CASSRRDRVADTQYF.

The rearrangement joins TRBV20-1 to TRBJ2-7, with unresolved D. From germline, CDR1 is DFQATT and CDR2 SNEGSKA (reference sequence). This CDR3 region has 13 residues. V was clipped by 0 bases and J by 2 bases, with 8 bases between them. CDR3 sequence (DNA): TGCAGTGCTAGAGACTCTAAGGCCTACGAGCAGTACTTC. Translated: CSARDSKAYEQYF.

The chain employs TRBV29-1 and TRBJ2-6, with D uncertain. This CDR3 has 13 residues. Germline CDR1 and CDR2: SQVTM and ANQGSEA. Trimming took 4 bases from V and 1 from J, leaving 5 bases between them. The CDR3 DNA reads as TGCAGCGTTGGTGAGTCTGGGGCCAACGTCCTGACTTTC. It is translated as CSVGESGANVLTF.

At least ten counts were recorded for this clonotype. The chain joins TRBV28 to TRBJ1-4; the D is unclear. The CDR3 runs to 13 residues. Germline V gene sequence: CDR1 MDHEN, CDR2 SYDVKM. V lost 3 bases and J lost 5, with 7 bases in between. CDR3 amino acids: CASSLWQNEKLFF. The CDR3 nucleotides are TGTGCCAGCAGTTTGTGGCAGAATGAAAAACTGTTTTTT.

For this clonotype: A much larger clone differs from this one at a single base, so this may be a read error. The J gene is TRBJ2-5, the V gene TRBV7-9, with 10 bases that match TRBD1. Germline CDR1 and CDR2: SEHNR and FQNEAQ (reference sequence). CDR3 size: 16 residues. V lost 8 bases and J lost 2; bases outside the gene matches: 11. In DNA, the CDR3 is TGTGCCAGCGGCCCCACGGGACAGGGGAGACAAGAGACCCAGTACTTC. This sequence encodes CASGPTGQGRQETQYF.

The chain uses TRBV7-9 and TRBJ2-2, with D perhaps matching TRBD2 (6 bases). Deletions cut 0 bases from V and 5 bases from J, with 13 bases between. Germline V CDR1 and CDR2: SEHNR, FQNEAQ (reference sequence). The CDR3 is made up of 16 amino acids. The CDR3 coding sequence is TGTGCCAGCAGCTTAGCTTTGCGGGGCCGGACCGGGGAGCTGTTTTTT. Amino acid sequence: CASSLALRGRTGELFF. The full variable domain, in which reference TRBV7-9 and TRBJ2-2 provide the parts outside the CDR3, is DTGVSQNPRHKITKRGQNVTFRCDPISEHNRLYWYRQTLGQGPEFLTYFQNEAQLEKSRLLSDRFSAERPKGSFSTLEIQRTEQGDSAMYLCASSLALRGRTGELFFGEGSRLTVL.

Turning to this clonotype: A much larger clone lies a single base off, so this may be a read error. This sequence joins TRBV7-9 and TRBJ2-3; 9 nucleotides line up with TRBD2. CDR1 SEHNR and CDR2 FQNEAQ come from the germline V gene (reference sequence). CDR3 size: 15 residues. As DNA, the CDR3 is TGTGTCAGCAGCTTGGGTAGCGGGGGAACAGATACGCAGTATTTT. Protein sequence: CVSSLGSGGTDTQYF.

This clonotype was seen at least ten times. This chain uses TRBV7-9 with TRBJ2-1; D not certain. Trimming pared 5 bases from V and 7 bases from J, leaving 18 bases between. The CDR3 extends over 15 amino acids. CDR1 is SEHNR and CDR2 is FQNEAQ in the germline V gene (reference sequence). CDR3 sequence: CASSPTGPQRNEQFF. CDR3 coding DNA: TGTGCCAGCAGCCCGACGGGTCCACAGAGAAATGAGCAGTTCTTC.

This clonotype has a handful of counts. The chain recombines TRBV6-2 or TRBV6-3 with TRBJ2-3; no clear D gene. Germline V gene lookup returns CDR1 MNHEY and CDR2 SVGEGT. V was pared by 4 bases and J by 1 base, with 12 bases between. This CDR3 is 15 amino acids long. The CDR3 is CASSFSTRRTDTQYF. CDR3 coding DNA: TGTGCCAGCAGTTTTTCGACACGACGCACAGATACGCAGTATTTT.

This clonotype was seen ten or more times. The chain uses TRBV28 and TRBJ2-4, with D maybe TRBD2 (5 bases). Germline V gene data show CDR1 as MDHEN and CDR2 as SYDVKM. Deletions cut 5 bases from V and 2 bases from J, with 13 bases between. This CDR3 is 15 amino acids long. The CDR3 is CASSPLGSSKNIQYF. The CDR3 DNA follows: TGTGCCAGCAGTCCGCTTGGGAGCTCCAAAAACATTCAGTACTTC.

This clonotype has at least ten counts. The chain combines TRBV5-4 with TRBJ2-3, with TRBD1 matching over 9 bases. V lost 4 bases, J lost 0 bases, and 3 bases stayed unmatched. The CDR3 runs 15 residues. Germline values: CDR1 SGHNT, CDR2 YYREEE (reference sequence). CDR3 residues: CASSPGQGSTDTQYF. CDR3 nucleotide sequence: TGTGCCAGCAGCCCGGGACAGGGAAGCACAGATACGCAGTATTTT.

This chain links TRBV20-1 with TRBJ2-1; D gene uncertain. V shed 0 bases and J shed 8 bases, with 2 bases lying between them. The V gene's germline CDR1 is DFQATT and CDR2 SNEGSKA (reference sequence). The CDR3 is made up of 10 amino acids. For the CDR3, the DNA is TGCAGTGCTAGAGAGCATGAGCAGTTCTTC. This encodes CSAREHEQFF.

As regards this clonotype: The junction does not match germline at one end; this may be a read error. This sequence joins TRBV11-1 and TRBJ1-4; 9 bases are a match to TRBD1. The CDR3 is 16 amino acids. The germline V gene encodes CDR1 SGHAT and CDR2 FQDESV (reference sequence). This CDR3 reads CASSFSSGTGREKLFF. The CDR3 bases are TGCGCCAGCAGCTTCTCATCCGGGACAGGGAGGGAAAAACTGTTTTTT.

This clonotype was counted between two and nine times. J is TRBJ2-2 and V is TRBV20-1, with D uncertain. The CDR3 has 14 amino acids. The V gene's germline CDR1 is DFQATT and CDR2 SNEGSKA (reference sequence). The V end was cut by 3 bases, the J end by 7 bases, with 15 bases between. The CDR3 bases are TGCAGTGCTAGGAGGTGGAATGGGAACGGGGAGCTGTTTTTT. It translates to CSARRWNGNGELFF.